This TCR beta chain was identified in a study of T cells expressing NK-cell markers. Study at large: The TCR beta repertoires originated in sorted CD3+CD56+NKG2C+, CD3+CD56+NKG2C- and CD3+CD56-NKG2C+ T cells. There were seven HCMV-seropositive donors and one seronegative donor among the eight sequenced.

The CDR3 extends over 13 amino acids. Germline V lookup: CDR1 SNHLY, CDR2 FYNNEI. Study-wide results and limits: The same clonotypes also predominated in the CD3+CD56-NKG2C+ fraction of a few donors.

In regard to this clonotype: Its matching antigen is unknown.

cDNA encoding TCR beta was synthesized via 5'RACE template switching incorporating UMIs. TCRdb reprocessed the 5' RACE reads and stores each CDR3 protein as one record, lacking DNA. The listing records fewer than 400,000 distinct CDR3 sequences. This TCR came from a woman in her forties or fifties in good health. The chain carries TRBV2 and TRBJ2-7. The sample taken for sequencing was blood T cells: a sorted CD56 or NKG2C T cell subset, CD4+ or CD8+ T cells, or bulk PBMC T cells (not recorded which). The CDR3 protein is CATTLADSYEQYF.